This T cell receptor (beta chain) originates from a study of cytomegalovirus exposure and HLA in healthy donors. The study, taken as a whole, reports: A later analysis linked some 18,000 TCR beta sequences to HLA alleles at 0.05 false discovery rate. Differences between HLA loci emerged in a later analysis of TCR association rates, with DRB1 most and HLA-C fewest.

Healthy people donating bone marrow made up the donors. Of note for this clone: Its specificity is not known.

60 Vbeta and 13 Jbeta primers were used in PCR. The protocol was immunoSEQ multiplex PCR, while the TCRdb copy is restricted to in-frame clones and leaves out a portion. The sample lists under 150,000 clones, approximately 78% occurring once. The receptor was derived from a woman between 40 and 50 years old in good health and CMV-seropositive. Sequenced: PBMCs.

CDR3 sequence reads: CASRAGLASETQYF. Here the CDR3 DNA reads TGTGCCAGCAGAGCGGGACTAGCCTCAGAGACCCAGTACTTC. V is TRBV6-1 and J is TRBJ2-5; 9 nucleotides align to TRBD2. Germline-derived CDR1 and CDR2 are MNHNS and SASEGT. CDR3 length equals 14 residues. V shed 6 bases, J shed 4 bases, and the junction held 6 bases outside the gene matches.